Listed here are 17 T cell receptor beta chains from one sample, sequenced in a study of cytomegalovirus exposure and HLA in healthy donors. Assay: immunoSEQ multiplex PCR; the TCRdb copy retains only in-frame clones and omits some. Seen here are 150,000 or so clones, around 84% observed once, and the top ten hold about 2.2%. Specimen: PBMCs. The receptors here all came from a human donor in good health.

The chain has TRBV19 and TRBJ1-2; D remains unclear. Germline lookup yields CDR1 LNHDA and CDR2 SQIVND (reference sequence). Trimming took off 2 bases at V and 8 bases at J, with 15 bases between the two ends. The CDR3 consists of 14 residues. In DNA form, the CDR3 reads TGTGCCAGTAGTATAACGAACGGACTGCGAGGCTACACCTTC. Encoded protein: CASSITNGLRGYTF.

The rearrangement links TRBV4-3 to TRBJ1-2; possibly TRBD1 for D (5 bases). CDR3 length equals 17 residues. Per germline, CDR1 LGHNA and CDR2 YSLEER. The ends were cut back, 0 bases at V and 5 bases at J, with 19 bases in the middle. CDR3 protein: CASSQDGGPGGRYGYTF. The CDR3 bases are TGCGCCAGCAGCCAAGATGGCGGACCCGGGGGGAGGTATGGCTACACCTTC.

The V gene is TRBV5-1, the J gene TRBJ2-7; 7 bases are a match to TRBD2. Per germline, CDR1 SGHRS and CDR2 YFSETQ. CDR3 length: 14 residues. The V and J ends lost 2 bases and 5 bases, in that order; junction bases with no gene match: 7. This CDR3 is CASSLPGLSHEQYF. The CDR3 coding sequence is TGCGCCAGCAGCTTACCGGGACTAAGCCACGAGCAGTACTTC.

The chain has TRBV28 and TRBJ1-4; D is undetermined. This CDR3 spans 16 amino acids. Germline V gene data show CDR1 as MDHEN and CDR2 as SYDVKM. Trimming stripped 6 bases from V and 5 bases from J, with 19 bases between. CDR3 sequence: CASSTPIWRHNEKLFF. The CDR3 region has the DNA TGTGCCAGCAGCACACCCATATGGAGGCACAATGAAAAACTGTTTTTT. Combining the CDR3 with reference TRBV28 and TRBJ1-4 gives the whole variable domain DVKVTQSSRYLVKRTGEKVFLECVQDMDHENMFWYRQDPGLGLRLIYFSYDVKMKEKGDIPEGYSVSREKKERFSLILESASTNQTSMYLCASSTPIWRHNEKLFFGSGTQLSVL.

The genes are TRBV6-5 and TRBJ2-5, with a tentative D call TRBD2 (5 bases). CDR3 length equals 14 residues. Deletions cut 5 bases from V and 5 bases from J, with 15 bases between. Germline assignment: CDR1 MNHEY and CDR2 SVGAGI. CDR3 loop: CASSEYKRRETQYF. In DNA, the CDR3 is TGTGCCAGCAGTGAATACAAACGGAGGGAGACCCAGTACTTC.

The chain recombines TRBV25-1 with TRBJ1-3, with D hard to call. The germline V and J ends were trimmed by 9 bases and 0 bases, with 9 bases remaining between them. The CDR3 loop spans 13 amino acids. Germline loops: CDR1 MGHDK, CDR2 SYGVNS. CDR3 protein: CASSLSSGNTIYF. CDR3 bases: TGTGCCAGTAGTCTGAGCTCTGGAAACACCATATATTTT.

The rearrangement links TRBV5-6 to TRBJ2-7; a possible D gene is TRBD2 (6 bases). V dropped 4 bases and J dropped 4 bases, with 21 bases sitting between them. In germline, CDR1 is SGHDT, CDR2 YYEEEE. The CDR3 extends over 16 amino acids. CDR3 sequence: CASSILGLANPYEQYF. In DNA, the CDR3 is TGTGCCAGCAGCATACTGGGGCTAGCGAATCCGTACGAGCAGTACTTC.

The CDR3, as DNA: TGTGCCAGCAGTTTAACTCAGGGGCACTACGAGCAGTACTTC. It specifies CASSLTQGHYEQYF. The V call is TRBV28, the J call TRBJ2-7; a possible D gene is TRBD1 (6 bases). Germline-derived CDR1 and CDR2 are MDHEN and SYDVKM. V was pared by 2 bases and J by 3 bases, with 11 bases between. The CDR3 is made up of 14 amino acids.

The gene calls are TRBV15 and TRBJ2-7; a weak D match, TRBD1 (5 bases). The V end was cut by 5 bases, the J end by 2 bases, with 16 bases between. This CDR3 is 15 amino acids long. CDR1 and CDR2 (germline): LNHNV, YYDKDF (reference sequence). As DNA, the CDR3 is TGTGCCACCAGCTTAGATAAGGGGCCCGCCTACGAGCAGTACTTC. Protein sequence: CATSLDKGPAYEQYF. The entire variable domain, with the rest obtained from reference TRBV15 and TRBJ2-7, is as follows: DAMVIQNPRYQVTQFGKPVTLSCSQTLNHNVMYWYQQKSSQAPKLLFHYYDKDFNNEADTPDNFQSRRPNTSFCFLDIRSPGLGDTAMYLCATSLDKGPAYEQYFGPGTRLTVT.

The chain recombines TRBV6-4 with TRBJ2-3; 8 bases are shared with TRBD2. The V segment lost 5 bases and the J segment 3 bases; nucleotides outside the gene matches: 4. In germline, CDR1 is MRHNA, CDR2 SNTAGT. This CDR3 is 14 amino acids long. Written as DNA, the CDR3 is TGTGCCAGCAGTCTTAGCGGGGCTACAGATACGCAGTATTTT. This encodes CASSLSGATDTQYF.

The rearrangement joins TRBV18 to TRBJ2-4; 9 positions match TRBD2. With 5 bases clipped from V and 3 bases from J, the junction kept 8 bases outside the gene matches. The CDR3 extends over 16 amino acids. In germline, CDR1 is KGHSH, CDR2 LQKENI. CDR3 coding DNA: TGTGCCAGCTCAGACCAAGCTAGCGGGGACAAAAACATTCAGTACTTC. It specifies CASSDQASGDKNIQYF.

V gene TRBV14 combines with J gene TRBJ2-5; D ambiguous. The CDR3 sequence is 12 residues long. Germline assignment: CDR1 SGHDN and CDR2 FVKESK. V lost 4 bases and J 5 bases, leaving 8 bases between the germline ends. The CDR3 spells CASSPVGETQYF. The CDR3 DNA reads TGTGCCAGCAGCCCCGTCGGGGAGACCCAGTACTTC.

The chain couples TRBV7-2 to TRBJ1-1, with unresolved D. CDR3 size: 13 residues. Germline V gene lookup returns CDR1 SGHTA and CDR2 FQGNSA. Trimming removed 2 bases at V and 5 bases at J, with 9 bases between. The CDR3: CASSLRERTEAFF. The CDR3 coding sequence is TGTGCCAGCAGCTTACGGGAGAGGACTGAAGCTTTCTTT.

The rearrangement links TRBV18 to TRBJ1-4; TRBD1 matches 7 bases. Germline lookup yields CDR1 KGHSH and CDR2 LQKENI. The CDR3 consists of 15 residues. With 5 bases clipped from V and 7 bases from J, the junction kept 10 bases outside the gene matches. CDR3 DNA: TGTGCCAGCTCATCCTACGACAGGGCGAGTGAAAAACTGTTTTTT. This codes for CASSSYDRASEKLFF.

This clone has a single count. At one of its ends the junction is not consistent with the germline gene, which may arise from a read error. The chain couples TRBV19 to TRBJ2-2, with 11 bases matching TRBD2. CDR3 length: 14 residues. Germline assignment: CDR1 LNHDA and CDR2 SQIVND (reference sequence). The CDR3 loop is CAGSKTSGMGELFF. The CDR3 DNA is TGTGCCGGTAGTAAGACTAGCGGGATGGGGGAGCTGTTTTTT.

V usage is TRBV6-5 and J usage is TRBJ1-1, with D hard to call. The length of the CDR3 is 14 residues. Trimming pared 2 bases from V and 1 base from J, leaving 8 bases between. CDR1 is MNHEY, CDR2 SVGAGI, per germline. CDR3 in amino acids: CASSYAHQNTEAFF. Here the CDR3 DNA reads TGTGCCAGCAGTTACGCACACCAGAACACTGAAGCTTTCTTT.

The rearrangement uses TRBV5-1 and TRBJ1-1; D possibly corresponds to TRBD1 (5 bases). The CDR3 extends over 16 amino acids. Trimming removed 4 bases at V and 0 bases at J, with 16 bases between. In germline, CDR1 is SGHRS, CDR2 YFSETQ. The CDR3 loop is CASSHRDGSMNTEAFF. In DNA form, the CDR3 reads TGCGCCAGCAGCCACCGGGACGGGAGCATGAACACTGAAGCTTTCTTT.